This record looks at one TCR beta chain sequence and its context. What it binds is not known. This record comes from a study of cytomegalovirus exposure and HLA in healthy donors. Study-level points and caveats: Sequencing likely caused a cluster of highly shared sequence variants. Some V segments, including TRBV6-2 and TRBV6-3, were excluded as indistinguishable.

PCR was performed using 60 Vbeta and 13 Jbeta primers. Measured with immunoSEQ multiplex PCR; TCRdb has only the in-frame clones, and not every one. The sample includes about 140,000 clones, 75% to 80% of them seen just once. This CDR3 is built from 15 residues. Looked up from germline, CDR1 is MDHEN and CDR2 is SYDVKM. The V end was cut by 7 bases, the J end by 4 bases, with 19 bases between. Sample: PBMCs. J is TRBJ2-5 and V is TRBV28; D may be TRBD1 (6 bases). The sequence was collected from a woman between 50 and 59 years old in good health and CMV-seronegative. CDR3 protein: CASTQGLGAGETQYF. The DNA of the CDR3 is TGTGCCAGCACCCAGGGGCTTGGTGCTGGAGAGACCCAGTACTTC.